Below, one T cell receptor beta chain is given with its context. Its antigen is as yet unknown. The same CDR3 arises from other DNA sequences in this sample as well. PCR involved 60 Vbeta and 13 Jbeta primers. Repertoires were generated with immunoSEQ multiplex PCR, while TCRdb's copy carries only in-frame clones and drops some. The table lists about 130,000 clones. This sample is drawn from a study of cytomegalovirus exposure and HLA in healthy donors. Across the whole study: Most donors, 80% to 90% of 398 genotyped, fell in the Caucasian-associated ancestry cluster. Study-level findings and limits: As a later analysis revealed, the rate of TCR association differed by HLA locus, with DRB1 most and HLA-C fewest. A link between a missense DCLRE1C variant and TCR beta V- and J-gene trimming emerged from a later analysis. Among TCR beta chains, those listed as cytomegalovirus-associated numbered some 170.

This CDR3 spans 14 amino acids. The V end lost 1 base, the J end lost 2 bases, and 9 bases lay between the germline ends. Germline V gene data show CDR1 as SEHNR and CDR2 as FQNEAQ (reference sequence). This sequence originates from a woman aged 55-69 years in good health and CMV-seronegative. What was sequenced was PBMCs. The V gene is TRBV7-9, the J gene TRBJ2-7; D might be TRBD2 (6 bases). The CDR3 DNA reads TGTGCCAGCAGCTTAGGGAGGGGACCCTACGAGCAGTACTTC. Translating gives CASSLGRGPYEQYF.